These 23 T cell receptor beta chains were all obtained from the same sample, sequenced in a study of naive and memory T cell subsets. Two oligonucleotides, mixed equimolar, formed the beta constant-region primer covering TRBC1 and TRBC2. Four rounds of PCR amplified the ligated cDNA using nested alpha and beta constant-region primers plus SP2. TCRdb reprocessed the UMI-ligation and nested PCR reads via MiXCR and lists one record per CDR3 protein. The table lists roughly 92,000 distinct CDR3 sequences, roughly 12% of them singletons. What these receptors recognize is not known. Study results and caveats: Possibly reflecting memory cells re-expressing CD45RA, a few larger clonotypes occurred in naive repertoires, especially CD8.

Sequences were obtained from naive CD4+ T cells from blood. The receptors here all came from a human donor in good health.

This clonotype has a handful of counts. At one end, the junction sequence differs from germline, possibly due to a read error. CDR3 residues: CASSLGLAGAMIF. The CDR3 nucleotides read TGTGCCAGCAGTTTAGGGCTAGCGGGCGCAATGATCTTC. The J gene is TRBJ2-1, the V gene TRBV12-3 or TRBV12-4, with TRBD2 identical over 8 bases. This CDR3 is 13 amino acids long.

This clonotype was seen many times. This chain joins TRBV23-1 and TRBJ2-5; D possibly corresponds to TRBD1 (5 bases). TRBV23-1 counts as an open reading frame of uncertain function. The CDR3 runs 15 residues. V lost 6 bases and J 6 bases, leaving 20 bases between the germline ends. The DNA of the CDR3 is TGCGCCAGCAGGGATGGACATCGCCGGCGGAAGACCCAGTACTTC. Translating gives CASRDGHRRRKTQYF.

The chain combines TRBV2 with TRBJ2-4; D is possibly TRBD1 or TRBD2 (5 bases each). The CDR3 totals 13 residues. Germline assignment: CDR1 SNHLY and CDR2 FYNNEI. With 4 bases removed from V and 6 bases from J, the gap between germline ends came to 10 bases. CDR3: CASSGGRRNIQYF. The DNA of the CDR3 is TGTGCCAGCAGTGGGGGACGGCGAAACATTCAGTACTTC.

Details on this clonotype: One junction end disagrees with the germline gene, perhaps due to a read error. CDR3 nucleotide sequence: TGTGCCAGCAGCGTAGCTCGCGGCGTCCAGGGCGTTGAGACCCAGTACTTC. This encodes CASSVARGVQGVETQYF. The chain uses TRBV7-2 and TRBJ2-5; perhaps TRBD1 as D (5 bases). From germline, CDR1 is SGHTA and CDR2 FQGNSA. This CDR3 is 17 amino acids long.

This clonotype showed up many times. The chain uses TRBV5-5 and TRBJ2-3; D may be TRBD2 (5 bases). CDR3 length equals 15 residues. Trimming removed 4 bases from V and 1 base from J, with 13 bases in between. Germline V gives CDR1 SGHKS, CDR2 YYEKEE (reference sequence). The chain's CDR3 is CASSNWVGGTDTQYF. The CDR3 DNA is TGTGCCAGCAGCAACTGGGTGGGAGGCACAGATACGCAGTATTTT. The entire variable domain, with the rest obtained from reference TRBV5-5 and TRBJ2-3, is as follows: DAGVTQSPTHLIKTRGQQVTLRCSPISGHKSVSWYQQVLGQGPQFIFQYYEKEERGRGNFPDRFSARQFPNYSSELNVNALLLGDSALYLCASSNWVGGTDTQYFGPGTRLTVL.

This clonotype came up a few times. The chain is built from TRBV12-3 or TRBV12-4 and TRBJ2-3; D is unclear. With 2 bases removed from V and 2 bases from J, the gap between germline ends came to 11 bases. This CDR3 contains 15 residues. Here the CDR3 reads CASSLPGWTTDTQYF. As DNA, the CDR3 is TGTGCCAGCAGTTTACCTGGGTGGACCACAGATACGCAGTATTTT.

V is TRBV20-1 and J is TRBJ2-7; D might be TRBD2 (5 bases). The V end lost 0 bases, the J end lost 1 base, and 10 bases lay between the germline ends. The CDR3 is 14 amino acids. The germline V gene encodes CDR1 DFQATT and CDR2 SNEGSKA (reference sequence). In DNA, the CDR3 is TGCAGTGCTAGAGATATCCAGCGGTCCTACGAGCAGTACTTC. This codes for CSARDIQRSYEQYF.

This clonotype has a handful of counts. This chain joins TRBV29-1 and TRBJ2-7; no clear D. Germline CDR1 SQVTM, CDR2 ANQGSEA. V gave up 6 bases and J gave up 5 bases, with 17 bases separating them. The CDR3 loop spans 13 amino acids. CDR3 nucleotide sequence: TGCAGCGTAGGTTCGGCTGTGAGACACGAGCAGTACTTC. This translates into CSVGSAVRHEQYF.

The DNA of the CDR3 is TGTGCCAGCAGCTCAAAGCTATCGGGACAGGGGGGCCATGAGCAGTTCTTC. Residues: CASSSKLSGQGGHEQFF. The chain combines TRBV7-3 with TRBJ2-1; 11 bases match TRBD1. The CDR3 runs 17 residues. The V gene end was trimmed by 4 bases and the J gene end by 8 bases; junction bases not matched to a gene: 13. The germline V gene has CDR1 SGHTA and CDR2 FQGTGA.

This clonotype was seen more than once but under ten times. This rearrangement joins TRBV29-1 to TRBJ1-4; D gene ambiguous. Trimming stripped 5 bases from V and 3 bases from J, with 7 bases between. This CDR3 is 12 amino acids long. Germline values: CDR1 SQVTM, CDR2 ANQGSEA. Here the CDR3 reads CSVRGSNEKLFF. CDR3 nucleotide sequence: TGCAGCGTTCGGGGTTCTAATGAAAAACTGTTTTTT.

The V call is TRBV30, the J call TRBJ2-7; D is unclear. Trimming took 5 bases from V and 0 from J, leaving 8 bases between them. Looked up from germline, CDR1 is GTSNPN and CDR2 is SVGIG (reference sequence). CDR3 length equals 12 residues. The CDR3 sequence: CAWANISYEQYF. CDR3 DNA sequence: TGTGCCTGGGCGAACATCTCCTACGAGCAGTACTTC.

The chain is built from TRBV25-1 and TRBJ2-5, with a tentative D call TRBD1 (6 bases). Germline values: CDR1 MGHDK, CDR2 SYGVNS. The V end lost 5 bases, the J end lost 4 bases, and 23 bases lay between the germline ends. The length of the CDR3 is 17 residues. The CDR3 DNA reads as TGTGCCAGCAGTCCTTCCTCAGGGGCCGTTGGGCTAGAGACCCAGTACTTC. This gives the protein CASSPSSGAVGLETQYF.

This chain connects TRBV20-1 to TRBJ1-2; TRBD1 matches at 7 bases. Germline-derived CDR1 and CDR2 are DFQATT and SNEGSKA (reference sequence). The CDR3 totals 15 residues. The trim removed 2 bases at V and 0 bases at J, leaving 6 bases unmatched. CDR3 in DNA: TGCAGTGCTAGAACCGGGACAGCCGCTAACTATGGCTACACCTTC. This sequence encodes CSARTGTAANYGYTF.

V gene TRBV19 combines with J gene TRBJ2-7, with 8 bases lining up with TRBD2. CDR3 length equals 17 residues. The germline V gene has CDR1 LNHDA and CDR2 SQIVND (reference sequence). After removal of 4 bases from V and 0 bases from J, the junction contained 11 bases not matched to a gene. The CDR3 DNA follows: TGTGCCAGTAGTACCGACAGTAGCGGGGTTAGCTCCTACGAGCAGTACTTC. Amino acids: CASSTDSSGVSSYEQYF.

The CDR3 nucleotides read TGCGCCAGCAGCTTGGAGGTCGTACGCTCCTACAATGAGCAGTTCTTC. Translation gives CASSLEVVRSYNEQFF. The V call is TRBV5-1, the J call TRBJ2-1; D is unclear. Trimming removed 0 bases from V and 0 bases from J, with 10 bases in between. The CDR3 loop spans 16 amino acids. The germline V gene encodes CDR1 SGHRS and CDR2 YFSETQ.

The chain recombines TRBV12-3 or TRBV12-4 with TRBJ2-5; possibly TRBD2 for D (5 bases). The CDR3 has 14 residues. Trimming shortened V by 2 bases and J by 2 bases, and 9 bases separated the two germline ends. CDR3 sequence (DNA): TGTGCCAGCAGTTTATGGGAGAAACAAGAGACCCAGTACTTC. It encodes CASSLWEKQETQYF.

This clonotype appeared a few times. The chain employs TRBV29-1 and TRBJ2-1; D unclear. Germline V gene lookup returns CDR1 SQVTM and CDR2 ANQGSEA. With 2 bases removed from V and 15 bases from J, the gap between germline ends came to 14 bases. The CDR3 contains 11 residues. The CDR3 here is CSVELRLFRFF. The DNA of the CDR3 is TGCAGCGTTGAACTCCGTCTATTCAGGTTCTTC.

This clonotype was seen ten or more times. The chain joins TRBV6-6 to TRBJ2-6, with D possibly TRBD1 on 6 matching bases. V was clipped by 6 bases and J by 2 bases, with 11 bases between them. CDR3 length: 15 residues. Germline CDR1 and CDR2: MNHNY and SVGAGI (reference sequence). Written as DNA, the CDR3 is TGTGCCAGCAGCAGGGGTCGGGCTGGGGCCAACGTCCTGACTTTC. Its protein product is CASSRGRAGANVLTF.

This clonotype has ten or more counts. This chain joins TRBV12-3 or TRBV12-4 and TRBJ2-1; 7 bases fit TRBD1. This CDR3 comprises 17 residues. V was pared by 6 bases and J by 0 bases, with 11 bases of the junction left unmatched. CDR3 bases: TGTGCCAGCAGGCTCCGTTCGGGACAGCTCTCCTACAATGAGCAGTTCTTC. Protein sequence: CASRLRSGQLSYNEQFF.

At least ten counts were recorded for this clonotype. V and J are TRBV4-2 and TRBJ2-4; TRBD2 might be the D (7 bases). V dropped 4 bases and J dropped 10 bases, with 14 bases sitting between them. Looked up from germline, CDR1 is LGHNA and CDR2 is YNFKEQ. The CDR3 runs 13 residues. The CDR3 here is CASSPEGGGIQYF. CDR3 DNA sequence: TGTGCCAGCAGCCCTGAGGGGGGAGGGATTCAGTACTTC.

This clonotype showed up many times. This sequence joins TRBV29-1 and TRBJ2-3; 10 bases agree with TRBD2. In germline, CDR1 is SQVTM, CDR2 ANQGSEA. The CDR3 loop spans 14 amino acids. V trimming: 6 bases; J trimming: 4 bases; junction bases outside the gene matches: 7. CDR3 DNA sequence: TGCAGCGTATCAAGCGGGAGGGCCGCAGATACGCAGTATTTT. It translates to CSVSSGRAADTQYF.

Concerning this clonotype: This likely comes from a read error, as the CDR3 has no conserved phenylalanine or tryptophan at its end. The V gene is TRBV29-1, the J gene TRBJ2-3; D is ambiguous. Germline loops: CDR1 SQVTM, CDR2 ANQGSEA. CDR3 length: 10 residues. The V gene lost 7 bases and the J gene lost 5 bases, with 7 bases spanning the gap. CDR3 coding DNA: TGCAGCGGTAGTCGAGATACGCAGTATTCT. This sequence encodes CSGSRDTQYS.

The chain couples TRBV12-3 or TRBV12-4 to TRBJ1-2; tentative D call: TRBD1 (5 bases). The germline V and J ends were trimmed by 6 bases and 2 bases, with 22 bases remaining between them. This CDR3 spans 17 amino acids. Written as DNA, the CDR3 is TGTGCCAGCAGCCATGGGGTCCAACTCGGGGGAAACTATGGCTACACCTTC. Translating it yields CASSHGVQLGGNYGYTF.